A selection of T cell receptor beta chains follows, all from one sample in a study of cytomegalovirus exposure and HLA in healthy donors. Clones were read by immunoSEQ multiplex PCR, and TCRdb kept only the in-frame ones, dropping some. The sample consists of around 130,000 clones, roughly 9% of them appearing once. The sample consisted of PBMCs. The origin of the receptors is a woman aged 40 to 49 in good health and CMV-seropositive. Both conserved end residues are part of each CDR3. The D gene is left open where the match is weak. Expanded clones are given a class, and other clones once, few, many or no size at all.

>14|TRBV9|TRBD2|TRBJ2-3|NA
TGTGCCAGCAGCTTAAGGGCGGGGGCAGATACGCAGTATTTT
CASSLRAGADTQYF
>15|TRBV5-1|TRBD1|TRBJ1-2|few
TGCGCCAGCAGCCTATCCCCGGGACAGGGTTATGGCTACACCTTC
CASSLSPGQGYGYTF
>16|TRBV19|NA|TRBJ2-7|NA
TGTGCCAGTAGTCATTCGGACTGGAAGGAAACCTACGAGCAGTACTTC
CASSHSDWKETYEQYF
>16|TRBV9|NA|TRBJ2-3|few
TGTGCCAGCAGCGTAAGTCGGACTCCCATCACAGATACGCAGTATTTT
CASSVSRTPITDTQYF
>16|TRBV5-1|TRBD1|TRBJ1-1|medium-sized
TGCGCCAGCAGCTGGACCCCGGGACAGGGGGCTAATGAAGCTTTCTTT
CASSWTPGQGANEAFF
>18|TRBV5-5|TRBD1|TRBJ1-5|NA
TGTGCCAGCAGCTTGGCCCCGGGACAGGATATTAGCAATCAGCCCCAGCATTTT
CASSLAPGQDISNQPQHF
>14|TRBV6-1|TRBD1|TRBJ1-4|few
TGTGCCAGCTTTTCAGGGGGCTCGTTTGAAAAACTGTTTTTT
CASFSGGSFEKLFF
>13|TRBV5-4|TRBD1|TRBJ1-1|NA
TGTGCCAGCAGCTTGCCGGGACAGGCGGAAGCTTTCTTT
CASSLPGQAEAFF
>13|TRBV5-5|NA|TRBJ1-1|NA
TGTGCCAGCATCCTAAGACAGAACACTGAAGCTTTCTTT
CASILRQNTEAFF
>13|TRBV6-4|NA|TRBJ1-1|NA
TGTGCCAGCAGTTTCAATAGGAACACTGAAGCTTTCTTT
CASSFNRNTEAFF
>14|TRBV27|NA|TRBJ1-1|NA
TGTGCCAGCAGTTTGACAGTTACGAACACTGAAGCTTTCTTT
CASSLTVTNTEAFF
>14|TRBV13|NA|TRBJ1-1|NA
TGTGCCAGCAGCTTACTGACGGGGAACACTGAAGCTTTCTTT
CASSLLTGNTEAFF
>17|TRBV5-1|TRBD1|TRBJ2-7|few
TGCGCCAGCAGCATCGGGACAGGGGCGAAATTTTCCTACGAGCAGTACTTC
CASSIGTGAKFSYEQYF
>14|TRBV7-9|NA|TRBJ2-3|NA
TGTGCCAGCAGCTTAGAGGGGAGCACAGATACGCAGTATTTT
CASSLEGSTDTQYF
>18|TRBV7-9|TRBD1|TRBJ1-4|few
TGTGCCAGCAGCTTAGCGCCACACACAGGGGTTGTCGATGAAAAACTGTTTTTT
CASSLAPHTGVVDEKLFF
>12|TRBV7-2|NA|TRBJ2-3|NA
TGTGCCAGCAGCTTAGTCTCAGATACGCAGTATTTT
CASSLVSDTQYF
>16|TRBV2|TRBD2|TRBJ2-1|few
TGTGCCAGCAACCCCAGGGGGACTAGCGGGGACAATGAGCAGTTCTTC
CASNPRGTSGDNEQFF
>16|TRBV27|TRBD1|TRBJ1-5|NA
TGTGCCAGCAGTTTCGTGGGACAGGGTCTGGGTCAGCCCCAGCATTTT
CASSFVGQGLGQPQHF
>13|TRBV6-1|NA|TRBJ1-5|NA
TGTGCCAGCAGTTCAGAGACTAGGCAGCCCCAGCATTTT
CASSSETRQPQHF
>19|TRBV29-1|NA|TRBJ2-1|few
TGCAGCGTTTTTCCCGCGGTCAAGTGGGCCGGACAGCGATACAATGAGCAGTTCTTC
CSVFPAVKWAGQRYNEQFF
>15|TRBV5-8|NA|TRBJ2-1|few
TGTGCCAGCAGCTTGCGTGGGAGCTCCTACAATGAGCAGTTCTTC
CASSLRGSSYNEQFF
>12|TRBV19|NA|TRBJ1-1|few
TGTGCCAGTAGTACCGAACAGGGTAAGGCTTTCTTT
CASSTEQGKAFF
>18|TRBV7-6|TRBD1|TRBJ1-6|few
TGTGCCAGCAGCCCTCAGGCCTGGACAGGGCGATGGAATTCACCCCTCCACTTT
CASSPQAWTGRWNSPLHF
>15|TRBV5-1|TRBD1|TRBJ1-2|NA
TGCGCCAGCAGCCTCGACAGGGGGAGTCACTATGGCTACACCTTC
CASSLDRGSHYGYTF
>14|TRBV7-6|TRBD1|TRBJ1-5|few
TGTGCCAGCAGCTTAGCGACAGGGAATCAGCCCCAGCATTTT
CASSLATGNQPQHF
>15|TRBV5-4|NA|TRBJ1-1|few
TGTGCCAGCAGCTTGGCCGTCACAGGGCTCACTGAAGCTTTCTTT
CASSLAVTGLTEAFF
>15|TRBV19|NA|TRBJ1-4|NA
TGTGCCAGTAGTATAGGTGGGACACGTAATGAAAAACTGTTTTTT
CASSIGGTRNEKLFF
>14|TRBV27|TRBD1|TRBJ2-7|NA
TGTGCCAGCAGTTGGGGGACAGGATCCTACGAGCAGTACTTC
CASSWGTGSYEQYF
>16|TRBV6-1|TRBD1|TRBJ1-2|few
TGTGCCAGCAGTGAGAGAGGGACAGGGGTACTCTATGGCTACACCTTC
CASSERGTGVLYGYTF
>13|TRBV27|TRBD1|TRBJ1-6|NA
TGTGCCAGCAGTGACAGGGTCGATTCACCCCTCCACTTT
CASSDRVDSPLHF
>14|TRBV5-1|TRBD1|TRBJ2-1|NA
TGCGCCAGCAGCTCTTGGACAGGGGGCAATGAGCAGTTCTTC
CASSSWTGGNEQFF
>16|TRBV9|TRBD1|TRBJ2-1|NA
TGTGCCAGCAGCGTAGTTTCGGGACAGGGGTACAATGAGCAGTTCTTC
CASSVVSGQGYNEQFF
>14|TRBV5-8|NA|TRBJ1-5|NA
TGTGCCAGCATCGGAGACGGTAGCAATCAGCCCCAGCATTTT
CASIGDGSNQPQHF
>13|TRBV2|NA|TRBJ2-3|few
TGTGCCAGCAGCGCCCGGGTGTCAGATACGCAGTATTTT
CASSARVSDTQYF
>11|TRBV6-5|NA|TRBJ1-1|NA
TGTGCCAGCAGCGACAGCACTGAAGCTTTCTTT
CASSDSTEAFF
>16|TRBV5-4|TRBD1|TRBJ1-2|NA
TGTGCCAGCAGCCCGGCGCCGAGACAGGGGACAGCTGGCTACACCTTC
CASSPAPRQGTAGYTF
>13|TRBV5-1|NA|TRBJ2-7|NA
TGCGCCAGCAGCTTCCGGGGCTCCTACGAGCAGTACTTC
CASSFRGSYEQYF
>15|TRBV7-6|TRBD2|TRBJ2-5|few
TGTGCCAGCAGCTTAGAGCGGGGGGTCCTAGAGACCCAGTACTTC
CASSLERGVLETQYF
>15|TRBV7-2|TRBD2|TRBJ2-3|NA
TGTGCCAGCAGCTTAAGCGGGGGGGTGGTGAATACGCAGTATTTT
CASSLSGGVVNTQYF
>17|TRBV14|NA|TRBJ1-3|few
TGTGCCAGCAGCCAAGTCAGAGGACAGCCCTCTGGAAACACCATATATTTT
CASSQVRGQPSGNTIYF
>13|TRBV30|NA|TRBJ1-2|few
TGTGCCTGGACCGGGGGACGGAACTATGGCTACACCTTC
CAWTGGRNYGYTF
>16|TRBV7-9|NA|TRBJ1-4|NA
TGTGCCAGCAGCTTAGTTGGGGGGGCAACTAATGAAAAACTGTTTTTT
CASSLVGGATNEKLFF
>16|TRBV27|TRBD2|TRBJ2-7|few
TGTGCCAGCAGTTTATATTCCGAGACTAGCGCCTACGAGCAGTACTTC
CASSLYSETSAYEQYF
>15|TRBV30|NA|TRBJ2-2|NA
TGTGCCGGGAACCCGGGACTCCTGAACACCGGGGAGCTGTTTTTT
CAGNPGLLNTGELFF
>12|TRBV7-8|TRBD1|TRBJ2-7|few
TGTGCCAGCTGCCGGGACAGTTACGAGCAGTACTTC
CASCRDSYEQYF
>15|TRBV5-1|TRBD1|TRBJ2-7|NA
TGCGCCAGCAGCTTGGACCCCGGGACAGGGTTTGTGCAGTACTTC
CASSLDPGTGFVQYF
>13|TRBV29-1|NA|TRBJ1-2|few
TGCAGCGTTGGGGTCTCGGACAGCTATGGCTACACCTTC
CSVGVSDSYGYTF
>15|TRBV11-2|NA|TRBJ1-1|few
TGTGCCAGCAGCTTAGTCCGGGGGGGGAACACTGAAGCTTTCTTT
CASSLVRGGNTEAFF
>15|TRBV4-1|TRBD1|TRBJ2-7|few
TGCGCCAGCAGCCATCGACAGGGGACCTCATACGAGCAGTACTTC
CASSHRQGTSYEQYF
>14|TRBV9|NA|TRBJ2-7|few
TGTGCCAGCAGCGTAATGACCGGGACTTCCGAACAGTACTTC
CASSVMTGTSEQYF
>13|TRBV5-4|NA|TRBJ1-1|NA
TGTGCCAGCAGCTTTACCGCAGGCACTGAAGCTTTCTTT
CASSFTAGTEAFF
>14|TRBV6-6|NA|TRBJ2-7|NA
TGTGCCAGCAGTCCGCTCCGCAGCTCCTACGAGCAGTACTTC
CASSPLRSSYEQYF
>13|TRBV14|TRBD1|TRBJ2-7|NA
TGTGCCAGCAGACTACAGGGGGTATACGAGCAGTACTTC
CASRLQGVYEQYF
>16|TRBV21-1|NA|TRBJ2-7|NA
TGTGCCAGCAGCGACCCTAGCGGGGGGAGATCCTACGAGCAGTACTTC
CASSDPSGGRSYEQYF
>13|TRBV4-2|NA|TRBJ1-1|few
TGTGCCAGCAGCCCTAGTTTGAACACTGAAGCTTTCTTT
CASSPSLNTEAFF
>15|TRBV6-5|NA|TRBJ1-2|NA
TGTGCCAGCAGCTTCGAGAGGGGGAGAAGCTATGGCTACACCTTC
CASSFERGRSYGYTF
>15|TRBV5-1|NA|TRBJ2-3|NA
TGCGCCACCACTAGCTTGGGTCCAGGGTCAGATACGCAGTATTTT
CATTSLGPGSDTQYF
>15|TRBV10-3|TRBD2|TRBJ2-3|NA
TGTGCCATCCGGGGAGGGACTAGCGTTTCAGATACGCAGTATTTT
CAIRGGTSVSDTQYF
>15|TRBV28|TRBD1|TRBJ1-5|few
TGTGCCAGCAGTCCCTTTGGGACAGGGGTACAGCCCCAGCATTTT
CASSPFGTGVQPQHF
>13|TRBV28|NA|TRBJ2-6|few
TGTGCCAGCACCCTGTATGGGGCCAACGTCCTGACTTTC
CASTLYGANVLTF